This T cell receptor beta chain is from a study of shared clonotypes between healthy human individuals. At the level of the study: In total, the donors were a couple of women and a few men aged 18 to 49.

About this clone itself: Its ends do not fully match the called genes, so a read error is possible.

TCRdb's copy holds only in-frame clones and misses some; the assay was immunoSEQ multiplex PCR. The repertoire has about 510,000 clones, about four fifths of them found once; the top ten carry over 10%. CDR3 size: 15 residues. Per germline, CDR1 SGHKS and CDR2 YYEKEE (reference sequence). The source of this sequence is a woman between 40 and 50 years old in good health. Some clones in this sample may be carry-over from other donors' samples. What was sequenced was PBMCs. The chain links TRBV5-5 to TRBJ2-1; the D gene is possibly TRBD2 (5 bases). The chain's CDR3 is CAGSLNSGTYNEQFF. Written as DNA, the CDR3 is TGTGCCGGCAGCTTGAATTCGGGGACCTACAATGAGCAGTTCTTC.